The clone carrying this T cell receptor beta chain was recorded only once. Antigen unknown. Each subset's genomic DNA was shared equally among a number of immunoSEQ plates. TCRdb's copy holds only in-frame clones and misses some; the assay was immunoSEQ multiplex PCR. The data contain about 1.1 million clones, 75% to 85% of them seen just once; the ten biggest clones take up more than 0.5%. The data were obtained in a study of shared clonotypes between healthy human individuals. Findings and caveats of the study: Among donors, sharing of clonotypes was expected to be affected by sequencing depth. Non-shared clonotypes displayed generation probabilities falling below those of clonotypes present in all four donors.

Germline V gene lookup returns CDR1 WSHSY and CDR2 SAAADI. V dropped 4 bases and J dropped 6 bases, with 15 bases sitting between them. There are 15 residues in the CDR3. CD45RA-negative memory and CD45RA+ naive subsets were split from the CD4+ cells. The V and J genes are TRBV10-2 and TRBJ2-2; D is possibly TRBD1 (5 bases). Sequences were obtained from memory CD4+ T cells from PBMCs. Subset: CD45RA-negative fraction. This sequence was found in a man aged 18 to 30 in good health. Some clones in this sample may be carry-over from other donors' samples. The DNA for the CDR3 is TGCGCCAGCAGTGGGGGCAGGGTGGGTGCCGGGGAGCTGTTTTTT. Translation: CASSGGRVGAGELFF.